The 4 T cell receptor beta chains in this list originate from one sample, sequenced in a study of blood T cell repertoires in COVID-19. Here immunoSEQ multiplex PCR was the method, and the copy in TCRdb shows in-frame clones only, minus some. There are some 110,000 clones in the sample; roughly four fifths occur only once, and about 4.2% lies in the top ten. Sequencing used peripheral blood. The receptors stem from a woman in her seventies with acute or convalescent COVID-19.

The chain uses TRBV7-2 and TRBJ2-5; possible D gene TRBD2, 7 bases. Germline CDR1 SGHTA, CDR2 FQGNSA. Trimming shortened V by 8 bases and J by 1 base, and 14 bases separated the two germline ends. CDR3 length: 14 amino acids. CDR3 region: CASGRGGAQETQYF. DNA of the CDR3: TGTGCCAGCGGCAGAGGGGGGGCCCAAGAGACCCAGTACTTC.

The chain has TRBV2 and TRBJ1-1; TRBD1 aligns across 7 bases. CDR1 SNHLY and CDR2 FYNNEI come from the germline V gene. CDR3 size: 13 residues. With V trimmed by 5 bases and J by 3 bases, 3 bases remained unmatched. CDR3 protein: CASSSQGDTEAFF. The CDR3 region has the DNA TGTGCCAGCAGTTCCCAGGGGGACACTGAAGCTTTCTTT.

This clone has just one count. This chain links TRBV6-2 or TRBV6-3 with TRBJ2-3, with TRBD2 identical over 9 bases. Germline V gives CDR1 MNHEY, CDR2 SVGEGT. V lost 5 bases to trimming and J lost 9 bases; unmatched junction nucleotides: 21. The CDR3 covers 18 residues. The CDR3 nucleotides are TGTGCCAGCAGTCAATTCCCACAGACTAGCGGCCGTGCAGGAACGCAGTATTTT. It yields the protein CASSQFPQTSGRAGTQYF.

V is TRBV5-4 and J is TRBJ2-7, with D maybe TRBD1 (5 bases). V was cut by 3 bases and J by 4 bases, with 8 bases left in between. The germline gives CDR1 SGHNT, CDR2 YYREEE (reference sequence). This CDR3 is built from 12 residues. The CDR3 DNA sequence: TGTGCCAGCAGCTCTGACAGATACGAGCAGTACGTC. This translates into CASSSDRYEQYV.